These T cell receptor beta chains were read from a single sample in a study of blood T cell repertoires in COVID-19. Clones were sequenced by immunoSEQ multiplex PCR, and TCRdb holds only the in-frame ones, with some missing. The sample contains 87,000 or so clones, around 86% of which appear only once. The sequenced material came from peripheral blood. All receptors come from a woman older than 75 with active or convalescent COVID-19. Both conserved end residues are part of each CDR3. A D gene is named only where the DNA matches it firmly. Expanded clones are given a class, and other clones once, few, many or no size at all.

j_call v_call clone_size d_call cdr3_aa cdr3_nt
TRBJ1-2 TRBV24-1 . . CATSDGAGVDGYTF TGTGCCACCAGTGATGGGGCAGGGGTGGATGGCTACACCTTC
TRBJ1-3 TRBV6-6 few . CASSTKGYSGNTIYF TGTGCCAGCAGTACAAAGGGGTACTCTGGAAACACCATATATTTT
TRBJ2-1 TRBV7-9 . . CASIRSGGPFNEQFF TGTGCCAGCATCCGATCAGGCGGGCCCTTCAATGAGCAGTTCTTC
TRBJ1-5 TRBV28 . . CASLPGGKGQPQHF TGTGCCAGCCTTCCCGGGGGTAAAGGACAGCCCCAGCATTTT
TRBJ1-6 TRBV3-1/TRBV3-2 . . CASSQGGSDSPLHF TGTGCCAGCAGCCAAGGCGGCTCGGATTCACCCCTCCACTTT
TRBJ1-6 TRBV30 . . CAWSVPGGDSYNSPLHF TGTGCCTGGAGTGTACCCGGGGGAGACTCCTATAATTCACCCCTCCACTTT
TRBJ2-2 TRBV5-1 . TRBD2 CASSLLSGGDGELFF TGCGCCAGCAGCTTGTTGAGCGGGGGTGACGGGGAGCTGTTTTTT
TRBJ2-2 TRBV25-1 . . CASSTEQGRTGELFF TGTGCCAGCAGCACGGAACAGGGAAGGACCGGGGAGCTGTTTTTT
TRBJ2-3 TRBV7-3 . . CASSLGVPATQYF TGTGCCAGCAGCTTAGGTGTACCCGCGACGCAGTATTTT
TRBJ2-3 TRBV7-3 . . CASSPGFTDTQYF TGTGCCAGCAGCCCGGGATTCACAGATACGCAGTATTTT
TRBJ1-4 TRBV6-2/TRBV6-3 . TRBD1 CASSPRQGTYEKLFF TGTGCCAGCAGTCCCCGACAGGGGACGTATGAAAAACTGTTTTTT
TRBJ1-1 TRBV6-2/TRBV6-3 . . CASSMTENTEAFF TGTGCCAGCAGTATGACAGAGAACACTGAAGCTTTCTTT
TRBJ2-3 TRBV27 . . CASSPRLSTDTQYF TGTGCCAGCAGTCCCCGACTGAGCACAGATACGCAGTATTTT
TRBJ1-4 TRBV12-3/TRBV12-4 . . CASSLGGREKLFF TGTGCCAGCAGTTTAGGGGGGCGAGAAAAACTGTTTTTT
TRBJ2-1 TRBV9 . TRBD2 CASSVSGGLYNEQFF TGTGCCAGCAGCGTGAGCGGGGGTCTCTACAATGAGCAGTTCTTC
TRBJ1-1 TRBV5-1 . . CASSPGSTEAFF TGCGCCAGCAGCCCCGGGAGCACTGAAGCTTTCTTT
TRBJ2-3 TRBV29-1 . . CGLLQGPGLSDTQYF TGCGGACTCCTTCAAGGGCCCGGGCTCTCCGATACGCAGTATTTT
TRBJ2-2 TRBV7-3 . TRBD2 CASSRVPAGGPNGELFF TGTGCCAGCAGCCGAGTCCCAGCGGGGGGGCCGAACGGGGAGCTGTTTTTT
TRBJ1-1 TRBV7-9 once TRBD1 CASSTGTGETEAFF TGTGCCAGCAGCACAGGGACAGGGGAAACTGAAGCTTTCTTT
TRBJ2-1 TRBV12-3/TRBV12-4 . TRBD2 CASRSFLAGGPFF TGTGCCAGCAGAAGTTTTCTAGCGGGAGGGCCCTTCTTC
TRBJ2-5 TRBV5-4 few TRBD2 CASSPAGGSYQETQYF TGTGCCAGCAGCCCAGCGGGGGGATCGTACCAAGAGACCCAGTACTTC
TRBJ2-1 TRBV2 . . CASSRVILEQFF TGTGCCAGCAGTCGAGTCATCCTTGAGCAGTTCTTC
TRBJ2-3 TRBV11-2 . TRBD2 CASSLDRRGGGDTQYF TGTGCCAGCAGCTTAGATCGGCGGGGGGGAGGTGATACGCAGTATTTT
TRBJ1-1 TRBV11-2 . TRBD1 CASSLGQGQAFF TGTGCCAGCAGCCTGGGACAGGGCCAAGCTTTCTTT
TRBJ1-2 TRBV4-3 . . CASSQETGEYYGYTF TGCGCCAGCAGCCAAGAAACAGGAGAGTACTATGGCTACACCTTC
TRBJ1-3 TRBV7-9 . . CASSTIRRSGNTIYF TGTGCCAGCAGCACTATACGACGGTCTGGAAACACCATATATTTT
TRBJ1-2 TRBV19 . . CASTTFRRVGGYTF TGTGCCAGTACAACCTTCCGGAGGGTCGGAGGCTACACCTTC
TRBJ2-5 TRBV11-3 . TRBD2 CASSPGLAGAWETQYF TGTGCCAGCAGTCCAGGACTAGCGGGGGCGTGGGAGACCCAGTACTTC
TRBJ1-1 TRBV5-5 . TRBD1 CASSAGQGAAEAFF TGTGCCAGCAGCGCCGGACAGGGTGCAGCTGAAGCTTTCTTT